Listed here are 24 T cell receptor beta chains from one sample, sequenced in a study of cytotoxic CD8 clonotypes in ibrutinib-treated CLL. Repertoires were generated with immunoSEQ multiplex PCR, while TCRdb's copy carries only in-frame clones and drops some. This table has some 200,000 clones, approximately 75% appearing once. The material sequenced was PBMCs, taken after 12 months of ibrutinib treatment. The receptors come from a human donor with chronic lymphocytic leukemia.

The chain couples TRBV28 to TRBJ2-7; 11 bases match TRBD1. The V segment lost 4 bases and the J segment 6 bases; nucleotides outside the gene matches: 8. Germline CDR1 MDHEN, CDR2 SYDVKM. This CDR3 region has 15 residues. CDR3 nucleotide sequence: TGTGCCAGCAGTTCCGACTGGACAGGGGGCTTCGAGCAGTACTTC. It encodes CASSSDWTGGFEQYF.

The CDR3 protein is CASSVGTASYNEQFF. The CDR3 DNA reads as TGTGCCAGCAGCGTTGGGACAGCCTCCTACAATGAGCAGTTCTTC. The chain recombines TRBV9 with TRBJ2-1, with 7 positions matching TRBD1. J lost 0 bases, V lost 2 bases, and 2 bases had no gene match. CDR1 and CDR2 (germline): SGDLS, YYNGEE. This CDR3 is 15 amino acids long.

This chain joins TRBV11-2 and TRBJ1-1; unclear D gene. This CDR3 region has 13 residues. Trimming left V 6 bases short and J 5 bases short, with 13 bases between. Germline assignment: CDR1 SGHAT and CDR2 FQNNGV. CDR3 in DNA: TGTGCCAGCAGTTTTACCGGTCGTACTGAAGCTTTCTTT. Translated: CASSFTGRTEAFF.

Regarding this clone: Different DNA sequences within this sample yield the same CDR3. The chain combines TRBV5-4 with TRBJ2-3; 7 nucleotides agree with TRBD1. Germline CDR1 reads SGHNT; CDR2 reads YYREEE (reference sequence). CDR3 size: 14 residues. V lost 1 base, J lost 4 bases, and 3 bases stayed unmatched. CDR3 region: CASSLSQGADTQYF. CDR3 nucleotides: TGTGCCAGCAGCTTGTCGCAGGGGGCAGATACGCAGTATTTT.

The rearrangement uses TRBV6-1 and TRBJ1-2; D might be TRBD1 (5 bases). V lost 6 bases to trimming and J lost 7 bases, with 18 bases between them. The CDR3 contains 14 residues. Germline CDR1 MNHNS, CDR2 SASEGT. In DNA form, the CDR3 reads TGTGCCAGCAGGGCCGGGACCCCAGGCGGTGGCTACACCTTC. This codes for CASRAGTPGGGYTF.

In DNA form, the CDR3 reads TGTGCCAGCAGCCCGACAGGGGTAGAGACCCAGTACTTC. This gives the protein CASSPTGVETQYF. V gene TRBV5-5 combines with J gene TRBJ2-5, with 8 bases matching TRBD1. In germline, CDR1 is SGHKS, CDR2 YYEKEE (reference sequence). The CDR3 extends over 13 amino acids. The trim removed 4 bases at V and 4 bases at J, leaving 3 bases unmatched.

This chain links TRBV2 with TRBJ1-1, with D hard to call. The V end was cut by 6 bases, the J end by 0 bases, with 11 bases between. The germline V gene has CDR1 SNHLY and CDR2 FYNNEI. The CDR3 is 14 amino acids. This chain's CDR3 is CASSLSTVNTEAFF. The CDR3 DNA sequence: TGTGCCAGCAGCCTCTCCACTGTGAACACTGAAGCTTTCTTT.

V usage is TRBV19 and J usage is TRBJ2-1; tentatively, D is TRBD2 (6 bases). CDR3 length equals 16 residues. Per the germline V gene, CDR1 is LNHDA and CDR2 is SQIVND (reference sequence). V was clipped by 5 bases and J by 0 bases, with 14 bases between them. The CDR3 loop reads CASSPLEDYSYNEQFF. The CDR3 DNA reads as TGTGCCAGTAGTCCTCTAGAGGACTACTCCTACAATGAGCAGTTCTTC.

CDR3: CASSLDGRSGIVGETQYF. The CDR3 DNA reads as TGTGCCAGCAGCTTGGATGGGCGGTCAGGGATCGTAGGGGAGACCCAGTACTTC. This chain links TRBV5-4 with TRBJ2-5, with D perhaps matching TRBD1 (5 bases). This CDR3 comprises 18 residues. The germline gives CDR1 SGHNT, CDR2 YYREEE (reference sequence). Trimming stripped 0 bases from V and 5 bases from J, with 23 bases between.

The chain is built from TRBV13 and TRBJ2-5; possibly TRBD2 for D (6 bases). Per germline, CDR1 PRHDT and CDR2 FYEKMQ (reference sequence). V was trimmed by 5 bases and J by 4 bases, leaving 17 bases between them. CDR3 length equals 15 residues. The CDR3 bases are TGTGCCAGCAGCGGAGGGTCCTTGAGGACAGAGACCCAGTACTTC. Its translation: CASSGGSLRTETQYF.

This clone is a singleton in its sample. This rearrangement joins TRBV2 to TRBJ2-7, with TRBD2 matching over 9 bases. CDR1 is SNHLY, CDR2 FYNNEI, per germline. V shed 6 bases and J 1 base; nucleotides not matched to a gene: 16. This CDR3 has 18 residues. The DNA for the CDR3 is TGTGCCAGCAGCCGCGGGTCGGCAGCTAGCGGGAATTCCTACGAGCAGTACTTC. It yields the protein CASSRGSAASGNSYEQYF.

The rearrangement uses TRBV25-1 and TRBJ1-3; D gene uncertain. V lost 2 bases to trimming and J lost 0 bases, with 11 bases between them. The germline V gene has CDR1 MGHDK and CDR2 SYGVNS. This CDR3 has 16 amino acids. CDR3 region: CASSENRQPSGNTIYF. The CDR3 DNA reads as TGTGCCAGCAGTGAAAATCGCCAGCCCTCTGGAAACACCATATATTTT.

V usage is TRBV5-1 and J usage is TRBJ1-2; 7 bases agree with TRBD1. Germline trimming cut 0 bases from V and 0 bases from J; bases unmatched to any gene: 8. The CDR3 loop spans 17 amino acids. Germline V gene sequence: CDR1 SGHRS, CDR2 YFSETQ. The CDR3 sequence: CASSLGGAGTANYGYTF. In DNA, the CDR3 is TGCGCCAGCAGCTTGGGCGGTGCAGGGACAGCTAACTATGGCTACACCTTC. The whole variable domain, filled in from reference TRBV5-1 and TRBJ1-2, reads KAGVTQTPRYLIKTRGQQVTLSCSPISGHRSVSWYQQTPGQGLQFLFEYFSETQRNKGNFPGRFSGRQFSNSRSEMNVSTLELGDSALYLCASSLGGAGTANYGYTFGSGTRLTVV.

This clone was found a few times. The chain links TRBV4-1 to TRBJ2-1, with 12 positions matching TRBD2. Trimming at V came to 4 bases and at J to 6 bases, leaving 10 bases not matched to a gene. There are 17 residues in the CDR3. Germline CDR1 and CDR2: MGHRA and YSYEKL. This CDR3 reads CASSPAWVTSGGNEQFF. Here the CDR3 DNA reads TGCGCCAGCAGCCCGGCTTGGGTGACTAGCGGGGGCAATGAGCAGTTCTTC.

This chain links TRBV5-1 with TRBJ2-1; D gene unclear. CDR3 size: 11 residues. The V and J ends lost 0 bases and 10 bases respectively, with 5 bases between them. Germline CDR1 SGHRS, CDR2 YFSETQ. CDR3 nucleotides: TGCGCCAGCAGCTTGGAGTGGGAGCAGTTCTTC. Protein: CASSLEWEQFF.

The gene calls are TRBV6-5 and TRBJ1-4, with TRBD1 matching over 11 bases. The CDR3 is 15 residues long. From germline, CDR1 is MNHEY and CDR2 SVGAGI. The V and J ends lost 8 bases and 6 bases, in that order; junction bases with no gene match: 8. CDR3 sequence: CASASDRGLYEKLFF. The CDR3 coding sequence is TGTGCCAGCGCCTCGGACAGGGGGCTTTATGAAAAACTGTTTTTT.

This chain links TRBV28 with TRBJ2-5; 10 bases agree with TRBD1. V dropped 3 bases and J dropped 4; count of bases not matched to a gene: 5. Germline V gene sequence: CDR1 MDHEN, CDR2 SYDVKM. This CDR3 has 15 amino acids. The CDR3 protein is CASSFDRDRGETQYF. The CDR3 bases are TGTGCCAGCAGTTTCGACCGGGACAGGGGAGAGACCCAGTACTTC.

J is TRBJ2-7 and V is TRBV14; 8 positions agree with TRBD2. The V and J ends lost 9 bases and 1 base, in that order; junction bases with no gene match: 14. Germline loops: CDR1 SGHDN, CDR2 FVKESK. CDR3 length: 16 residues. The CDR3 is CARARWERGTSYEQYF. DNA of the CDR3: TGTGCCAGGGCGCGGTGGGAGCGGGGGACTTCCTACGAGCAGTACTTC.

The CDR3 reads CASSSWTGPDEQYF. The DNA of the CDR3 is TGTGCCAGCTCATCCTGGACAGGTCCGGACGAGCAGTACTTC. V usage is TRBV18 and J usage is TRBJ2-7; TRBD1 matches at 7 bases. The germline CDR1 and CDR2 sequences are KGHSH and LQKENI. After removal of 5 bases from V and 5 bases from J, the junction contained 9 bases not matched to a gene. The CDR3 is 14 residues long.

This chain connects TRBV7-8 to TRBJ2-5, with 12 bases identical to TRBD2. CDR1 is SGHVS, CDR2 FQNEAQ, per germline. The junction had 5 bases not matched to a gene; V was cut back by 6 bases and J by 3 bases. This CDR3 is 15 amino acids long. The CDR3 sequence is CASRPSGRGEETQYF. CDR3 sequence (DNA): TGTGCCAGCAGACCTAGCGGGAGGGGCGAAGAGACCCAGTACTTC.

The chain carries TRBV5-8 and TRBJ2-7; a weak D match, TRBD2 (6 bases). Germline V gene lookup returns CDR1 SGHTS and CDR2 YDEGEE. CDR3 length equals 15 residues. V lost 0 bases, J lost 2 bases, and 12 bases lay in between. As DNA, the CDR3 is TGTGCCAGCAGCTTGGGGGTAGCGGAACCCTACGAGCAGTACTTC. Encoded protein: CASSLGVAEPYEQYF.

The CDR3 protein is CASSAIGGGGEQYF. The CDR3 DNA follows: TGTGCCAGCAGTGCCATAGGTGGAGGCGGGGAGCAGTACTTC. The chain joins TRBV6-1 to TRBJ2-7; D perhaps matches TRBD2 (5 bases). CDR1 is MNHNS, CDR2 SASEGT, per germline. Deletions cut 4 bases from V and 7 bases from J, with 17 bases between. The length of the CDR3 is 14 residues.

CDR3 residues: CASSLGYEQYF. CDR3 bases: TGTGCCAGCAGTTTAGGTTACGAGCAGTACTTC. J is TRBJ2-7 and V is TRBV6-5, with D uncertain. In germline, CDR1 is MNHEY, CDR2 SVGAGI. The V end was cut by 4 bases, the J end by 4 bases, with 5 bases between. The CDR3 length is 11 residues.

V and J are TRBV7-9 and TRBJ2-7; D might be TRBD2 (6 bases). V lost 5 bases and J 2 bases, leaving 10 bases between the germline ends. CDR1 is SEHNR and CDR2 is FQNEAQ in the germline V gene (reference sequence). This CDR3 contains 13 residues. CDR3 residues: CASSGTAAYEQYF. The CDR3 DNA reads TGTGCCAGCAGCGGGACTGCAGCCTACGAGCAGTACTTC.